This record looks at one T cell receptor (beta chain) sequence and its context. Using immunoSEQ multiplex PCR, the repertoire was profiled, and TCRdb retains in-frame clones only, with some absent. The sample lists tens of thousands of clones; 94% were seen once. The CDR3 loop spans 16 amino acids. The sample is drawn from a study of T cell changes during pregnancy in multiple sclerosis. This clonotype was sampled from a female donor in good health, enrolled as a control in a pregnancy study. The sample here was peripheral blood, taken in the second trimester of pregnancy. The chain carries TRBV1 and TRBJ2-7; TRBD2 is taken as the D call from the table, unchecked against the DNA. TRBV1 is noted as a pseudogene. Here the CDR3 reads CTSSQESARELYEQYF. The CDR3 nucleotides are TGCACCAGCAGCCAAGAGTCGGCTAGAGAACTCTACGAGCAGTACTTC.